A selection of T cell receptor beta chains follows, all from one sample in a study of blood T cell repertoires in COVID-19. Here immunoSEQ multiplex PCR was the method, and the copy in TCRdb shows in-frame clones only, minus some. Found here are about 100,000 clones, more than 65% of them singletons; the top ten hold roughly a third. The sample taken for sequencing was peripheral blood. These receptors all stem from a man between 65 and 85 years old with active or convalescent COVID-19. The CDR3 runs from the conserved cysteine through the conserved F or W. The D gene is left open where the match is weak. Expanded clones get a size class; other rows say once, few or many, or leave the size out.

abundance	d_gene	v_gene	j_gene	CDR3nt	CDR3aa
.	TRBD1	TRBV27	TRBJ2-7	TGTGCCAGCAGTTTAGGGGGACAGGGTAGGACGCAGCAGTACTTC	CASSLGGQGRTQQYF
.	TRBD2	TRBV7-2	TRBJ2-2	TGTGCCAGCAGCCTACCTGGCGGGAGTAAAACCGGGGAGCTGTTTTTT	CASSLPGGSKTGELFF
.	TRBD1	TRBV5-1	TRBJ2-5	TGCGCCAGCAGCCGAGGGACAGGGTCCGAGACCCAGTACTTC	CASSRGTGSETQYF
.	TRBD2	TRBV7-6	TRBJ2-5	TGTGCCAGCAGCTTTGAGGCTAGCGGGGTGACGAGCGGGACCCAGTACTTC	CASSFEASGVTSGTQYF
.	.	TRBV21-1	TRBJ1-6	TGTGCCAGCAGCAAAAAGTGGGGGGGACAGGGCGTTTCACCCCTCCACTTT	CASSKKWGGQGVSPLHF
.	.	TRBV4-3	TRBJ1-1	TGCGCCAGCAGCCAGGGGGGTGAAGCTTTCTTT	CASSQGGEAFF
many	.	TRBV30	TRBJ1-2	TGTGCCTGGACGGCTAGGTACTTGGTTAACAGGGACTATGGCTACACCTTC	CAWTARYLVNRDYGYTF
once	.	TRBV7-2	TRBJ2-7	TGTGCCAGCAGCTTAGCTCGTACGTCTACAGAATCCTACGAGCAGTACTTC	CASSLARTSTESYEQYF
.	TRBD2	TRBV6-5	TRBJ2-7	TGTGCCAGCAGCTATGGGACTAGTCGTGAGCAGTACTTC	CASSYGTSREQYF
.	TRBD1	TRBV6-2/TRBV6-3	TRBJ1-5	TGTGCCAGCAGTCTAGGGGACAGGGCTCAGCCCCAGCATTTT	CASSLGDRAQPQHF
.	.	TRBV19	TRBJ1-1	TGTGCCAGTAGTGACACATTCAAGAACACTGAAGCTTTCTTT	CASSDTFKNTEAFF
.	.	TRBV6-5	TRBJ2-7	TGTGCCAGCAGTTACTCATATAGGGGGAGCGAGCAGTACTTC	CASSYSYRGSEQYF
.	.	TRBV28	TRBJ2-3	TGTGCCAGCAGTCTCTTAGATACGCAGTATTTT	CASSLLDTQYF
.	.	TRBV12-3/TRBV12-4	TRBJ1-5	TGTGCCAGCAGCCCGGGGGGGGATCAGCCCCAGCATTTT	CASSPGGDQPQHF
.	TRBD2	TRBV11-1	TRBJ2-7	TGTGCCAGCAGCCTTGAGCGGGGGGGGCTCCTCGAGCAGTACTTC	CASSLERGGLLEQYF
.	.	TRBV5-4	TRBJ1-1	TGTGCCAGCAGCTTGGTTGCAGGGAACACTGAAGCTTTCTTT	CASSLVAGNTEAFF
.	.	TRBV5-1	TRBJ2-3	TGCGCCAGCGTAGACAGGATGACAGATACGCAGTATTTT	CASVDRMTDTQYF
once	TRBD1	TRBV10-3	TRBJ2-7	TGTGCCCTAAGGGCCGAGACAGGGTCCGAGCAGTACTTC	CALRAETGSEQYF
few	TRBD1	TRBV5-1	TRBJ1-1	TGCGCCAGCAGCTTAGCAGGACAGGGGGAGTTTACGATGAACACTGAAGCTTTCTTT	CASSLAGQGEFTMNTEAFF
.	.	TRBV18	TRBJ1-5	TGTGCCAGCTCAGTGGAAGGGGGTCTCAGCAATCAGCCCCAGCATTTT	CASSVEGGLSNQPQHF
few	.	TRBV6-5	TRBJ2-7	TGTGCCAGCAGTTACTCCTTCACTAACCCCTACGAGCAGTACTTC	CASSYSFTNPYEQYF
once	.	TRBV4-3	TRBJ1-1	TGCGCCAGCAGCCAAGAAAGGGGTACCGAAGCTTTCTTT	CASSQERGTEAFF
.	.	TRBV24-1	TRBJ1-2	TGTGCCACCAGTGATACGAATGACAAGTATGGCTACACCTTC	CATSDTNDKYGYTF
.	.	TRBV2	TRBJ2-3	TGTGCCAGCAGACTTTCGGGATCCAGAGATACGCAGTATTTT	CASRLSGSRDTQYF
.	.	TRBV6-6	TRBJ1-5	TGTGCCAGCAGCCCCGGGGGTCCCCAGCATTTT	CASSPGGPQHF
many	TRBD1	TRBV4-1	TRBJ2-1	TGCGCCAGCAGCCAAGAACGGACAGGGTACAATGAGCAGTTCTTC	CASSQERTGYNEQFF
.	.	TRBV28	TRBJ1-4	TGTGCCAGCCTTTTCCAGGGTACTAATGAAAAACTGTTTTTT	CASLFQGTNEKLFF
.	.	TRBV19	TRBJ2-2	TGTGCCAGTAGTTCGGCGGGGAGGACCGGGGAGCTGTTTTTT	CASSSAGRTGELFF
.	.	TRBV3-1/TRBV3-2	TRBJ2-5	TGTGCCAGCAGCCAAATACGGGAGACCCAGTACTTC	CASSQIRETQYF
.	TRBD1	TRBV11-2	TRBJ2-7	TGTGCCAGCAGCCTAGAGCCCGGGACAGAAGCCTCCTACGAGCAGTACTTC	CASSLEPGTEASYEQYF
.	TRBD2	TRBV4-3	TRBJ2-1	TGCGCCAGCAGCGCGACTAGCGGTTACAATGAGCAGTTCTTC	CASSATSGYNEQFF
.	TRBD1	TRBV5-6	TRBJ1-5	TGTGCCAGCCCCTACTCACCGGGACAGGGAGTAGTGAATCAGCCCCAGCATTTT	CASPYSPGQGVVNQPQHF
once	.	TRBV19	TRBJ2-4	TGTGCCAGTAAGGAAGGGGACAAAAACATTCAGTACTTC	CASKEGDKNIQYF
once	TRBD1	TRBV24-1	TRBJ2-1	TGTGCCACCAGTGGCGAGGGGGCGGTTTACAATGAGCAGTTCTTC	CATSGEGAVYNEQFF
.	TRBD1	TRBV14	TRBJ1-6	TGTGCCAGCAGCCAAGGGACAGGGAGTTCACCCCTCCACTTT	CASSQGTGSSPLHF
once	TRBD1	TRBV5-5	TRBJ2-2	TGTGCCAGCAGCCCCGGGACAGGGGCTGTAGCCGGGGAGCTGTTTTTT	CASSPGTGAVAGELFF
few	TRBD1	TRBV28	TRBJ2-2	TGTGCCAGCAGCGAGGGGACAGCAAATCTGAACACCGGGGAGCTGTTTTTT	CASSEGTANLNTGELFF
.	.	TRBV7-2	TRBJ1-2	TGTGCCAGCAGCTTACGGGGGGCCTATGGCTACACCTTC	CASSLRGAYGYTF
many	TRBD1	TRBV14	TRBJ1-5	TGTGCCAGCAGCCTGACAGGGGCTGGGCCCCAGCATTTT	CASSLTGAGPQHF
.	.	TRBV23-1	TRBJ1-2	TGCGCCAGCATACGATCGGGGAACTATGGCTACACCTTC	CASIRSGNYGYTF
.	.	TRBV24-1	TRBJ2-3	TGTGCCACCAGTGTCGGCAGGGGAGATACGCAGTATTTT	CATSVGRGDTQYF
.	.	TRBV9	TRBJ2-3	TGTGCCAGCAGCGAGGGGGACACTACCTCTAGCACAGATACGCAGTATTTT	CASSEGDTTSSTDTQYF
.	TRBD2	TRBV14	TRBJ2-1	TGTGCCAGCAGCCAAGTTGGTCTAGCGGACAATGAGCAGTTCTTC	CASSQVGLADNEQFF
.	TRBD2	TRBV4-1	TRBJ2-3	TGCGCCAGCAGCCAAGGGATAGCGGGAGTTTTGCCAGATACGCAGTATTTT	CASSQGIAGVLPDTQYF
.	.	TRBV30	TRBJ1-5	TGTGCCTGGTCAAGAGATAGCAATCAGCCCCAGCATTTT	CAWSRDSNQPQHF
.	.	TRBV2	TRBJ1-5	TGTGCCAGCCGAGGGGACATTGCCGGATCGCCCCAGCATTTT	CASRGDIAGSPQHF
once	TRBD1	TRBV30	TRBJ1-1	TGTGCCTGGGACAGGGGGCTTAACACTGAAGCTTTCTTT	CAWDRGLNTEAFF
.	.	TRBV30	TRBJ1-5	TGTGCCTGGAGTTGGAGGGACCCACGAAGCAATCAGCCCCAGCATTTT	CAWSWRDPRSNQPQHF
.	TRBD2	TRBV6-4	TRBJ2-1	TGTGCCAGCAGTGAGACTAGCGGGGACTACAATGAGCAGTTCTTC	CASSETSGDYNEQFF
few	.	TRBV28	TRBJ1-5	TGTGCCAGCAGTTTCTCCGGGAGGGGGGGCAATCAGCCCCAGCATTTT	CASSFSGRGGNQPQHF
.	TRBD1	TRBV29-1	TRBJ1-2	TGCAGCGGCCGGACAGGGGAGCGTGGCTACACCTTC	CSGRTGERGYTF
once	.	TRBV7-5	TRBJ1-5	TGTGCCAGAAGCAGATGGGGGGTAAGCAATCAGCCCCAGCATTTT	CARSRWGVSNQPQHF
.	.	TRBV28	TRBJ1-3	TGTGCCAGCAGTTTCACCAGGGCAAAGGGCACCATATATTTT	CASSFTRAKGTIYF
.	.	TRBV19	TRBJ1-3	TGTGCCAGTAGTATCGGAGGATACGGAAACACCATATATTTT	CASSIGGYGNTIYF
.	TRBD1	TRBV6-6	TRBJ2-6	TGTGCCAGCGGACAGGGGGCATCCTCTGGGGCCAACGTCCTGACTTTC	CASGQGASSGANVLTF
.	.	TRBV10-2	TRBJ2-3	TGCGCCAGCAGTGAGTCGTTGGAGGGAGATACGCAGTATTTT	CASSESLEGDTQYF
.	.	TRBV7-8	TRBJ1-2	TGTGCCAGCAGTAATAGAGGTTTCAGCTTTCATGGCTACACCTTC	CASSNRGFSFHGYTF
.	.	TRBV19	TRBJ2-3	TGTGCCAGTAGTATTGGGGCCACAGGGGACGGGAGAGATACGCAGTATTTT	CASSIGATGDGRDTQYF
.	.	TRBV10-3	TRBJ2-7	TGTGCAACAGGATTTCGATACGAGCAGTACTTC	CATGFRYEQYF
.	.	TRBV15	TRBJ1-5	TGTGCCACCAGCCGTAATGAAGGGGATCTACTACAGCCCCAGCATTTT	CATSRNEGDLLQPQHF